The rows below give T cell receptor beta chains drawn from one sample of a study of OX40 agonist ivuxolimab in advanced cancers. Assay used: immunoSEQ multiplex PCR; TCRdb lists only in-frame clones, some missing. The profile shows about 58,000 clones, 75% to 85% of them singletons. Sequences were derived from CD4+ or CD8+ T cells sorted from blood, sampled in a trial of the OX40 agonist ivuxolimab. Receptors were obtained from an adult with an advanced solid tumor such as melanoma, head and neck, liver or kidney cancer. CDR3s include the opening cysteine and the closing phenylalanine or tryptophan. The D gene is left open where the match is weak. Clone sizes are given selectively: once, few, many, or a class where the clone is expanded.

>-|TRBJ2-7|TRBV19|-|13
CASSIATTYEQYF
TGTGCCAGTAGTATAGCAACTACCTACGAGCAGTACTTC
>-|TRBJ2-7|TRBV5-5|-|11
CASSSADEQYF
TGTGCCAGCAGCTCGGCCGACGAGCAGTACTTC
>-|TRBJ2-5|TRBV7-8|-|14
CASSYPTEAETQYF
TGTGCCAGCAGCTACCCTACAGAGGCGGAGACCCAGTACTTC
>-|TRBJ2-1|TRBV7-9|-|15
CASSPTLGAYNEQFF
TGTGCCAGCAGCCCCACTCTCGGGGCATACAATGAGCAGTTCTTC
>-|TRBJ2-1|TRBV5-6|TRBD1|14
CASSGGQFDNEQFF
TGTGCCAGCAGCGGGGGACAGTTCGACAATGAGCAGTTCTTC
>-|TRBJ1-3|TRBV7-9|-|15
CASSLQGFSGNTIYF
TGTGCCAGCAGCTTACAGGGCTTCTCTGGAAACACCATATATTTT
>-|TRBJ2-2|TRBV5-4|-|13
CASSLVGSGELFF
TGTGCCAGCAGCTTGGTTGGGTCCGGGGAGCTGTTTTTT
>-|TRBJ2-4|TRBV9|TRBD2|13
CASSVAGGNIQYF
TGTGCCAGCAGCGTCGCGGGGGGGAACATTCAGTACTTC
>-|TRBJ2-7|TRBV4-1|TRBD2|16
CASSQDFPRGSGVQYF
TGCGCCAGCAGCCAAGATTTCCCGCGTGGAAGCGGGGTTCAGTACTTC
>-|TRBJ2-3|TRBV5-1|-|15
CASSLSTTNTDTQYF
TGCGCCAGCAGCTTGAGTACGACAAACACAGATACGCAGTATTTT
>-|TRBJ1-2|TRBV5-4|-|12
CASTQRGNGYTF
TGTGCCAGCACCCAACGGGGGAATGGCTACACCTTC
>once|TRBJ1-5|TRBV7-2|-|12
CAAGMSNQPQHF
TGTGCCGCGGGCATGAGCAATCAGCCCCAGCATTTT
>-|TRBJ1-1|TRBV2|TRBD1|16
CASSDPGQGQGTEAFF
TGTGCCAGCAGTGACCCTGGACAGGGCCAGGGCACTGAAGCTTTCTTT
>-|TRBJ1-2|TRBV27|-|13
CASSGGPNYGYTF
TGTGCCAGCAGTGGGGGCCCTAACTATGGCTACACCTTC
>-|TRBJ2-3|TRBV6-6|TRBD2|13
CASSYSTGGTQYF
TGTGCCAGCAGTTACTCGACGGGGGGTACGCAGTATTTT
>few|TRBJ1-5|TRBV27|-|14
CASSSDSSNQPQHF
TGTGCCAGCAGTTCGGACAGTAGCAATCAGCCCCAGCATTTT
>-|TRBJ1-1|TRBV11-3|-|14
CASSSPPGSAEAFF
TGTGCCAGCAGCTCGCCCCCAGGAAGCGCTGAAGCTTTCTTT
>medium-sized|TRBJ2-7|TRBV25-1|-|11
CASSGLWEQYF
TGTGCCAGCAGTGGTCTATGGGAGCAGTACTTC
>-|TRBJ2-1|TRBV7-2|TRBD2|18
CASSLAAGASSSYNEQFF
TGTGCCAGCAGCTTAGCAGCGGGGGCCTCCAGCTCCTACAATGAGCAGTTCTTC
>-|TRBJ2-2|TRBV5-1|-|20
CASRIPGQRGVAINTGELFF
TGCGCCAGCAGGATCCCGGGACAGAGGGGGGTTGCGATTAACACCGGGGAGCTGTTTTTT
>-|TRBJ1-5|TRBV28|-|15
CASSPQGRNNQPQHF
TGTGCCAGCAGCCCCCAGGGAAGGAACAATCAGCCCCAGCATTTT
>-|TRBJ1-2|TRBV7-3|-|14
CASSLFPNIGGYTF
TGTGCCAGCAGCTTATTCCCGAACATAGGTGGCTACACCTTC
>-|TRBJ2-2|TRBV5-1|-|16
CASSLGLAANTGELFF
TGCGCCAGCAGCTTGGGGCTAGCCGCGAACACCGGGGAGCTGTTTTTT
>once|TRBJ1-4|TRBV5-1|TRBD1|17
CASSLGGLTGENEKLFF
TGCGCCAGCAGCTTGGGGGGTCTGACAGGGGAAAATGAAAAACTGTTTTTT
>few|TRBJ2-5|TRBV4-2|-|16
CASSQVGRPDQETQYF
TGTGCCAGCAGCCAAGTGGGTAGGCCCGACCAAGAGACCCAGTACTTC
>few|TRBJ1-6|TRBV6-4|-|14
CASIQPKRGSPLHF
TGTGCCAGCATTCAGCCCAAGCGGGGTTCACCCCTCCACTTT